Below are 5 T cell receptor beta chains sequenced from a single sample in a study of cytomegalovirus exposure and HLA in healthy donors. The PCR contained 60 Vbeta and 13 Jbeta primers. The data were produced by immunoSEQ multiplex PCR, yet TCRdb's version contains in-frame clones alone and is incomplete. The data show 72,000 or so clones, around 74% seen once. Input material: PBMCs. Receptor source: a human donor in good health.

V is TRBV19 and J is TRBJ1-1; a weak D match, TRBD1 (6 bases). CDR1 is LNHDA and CDR2 is SQIVND in the germline V gene (reference sequence). The V and J ends lost 3 bases and 4 bases respectively, with 12 bases between them. The CDR3 runs to 14 residues. The CDR3 coding sequence is TGTGCCAGTAGTATGAAAGGGGGTCGCACTGAAGCTTTCTTT. This encodes CASSMKGGRTEAFF. Full variable domain (remainder filled in from reference TRBV19 and TRBJ1-1): DGGITQSPKYLFRKEGQNVTLSCEQNLNHDAMYWYRQDPGQGLRLIYYSQIVNDFQKGDIAEGYSVSREKKESFPLTVTSAQKNPTAFYLCASSMKGGRTEAFFGQGTRLTVV.

This chain links TRBV6-1 with TRBJ1-2, with D perhaps TRBD1 (6 bases). Germline CDR1 reads MNHNS; CDR2 reads SASEGT. This CDR3 has 14 residues. V lost 5 bases, J lost 0 bases, and 10 bases lay in between. In nucleotides, the CDR3 is TGTGCCAGCAGTCAGGGGTTAACTAACTATGGCTACACCTTC. It encodes CASSQGLTNYGYTF.

CDR3 DNA: TGTGCCAGCGCAAGCCTCGGCAGGGCAGAGACCCAGTACTTC. It codes for CASASLGRAETQYF. This chain uses TRBV7-9 with TRBJ2-5, with D perhaps matching TRBD1 (5 bases). Trimming removed 8 bases from V and 4 bases from J, with 17 bases in between. The CDR3 is made up of 14 amino acids. Per germline, CDR1 SEHNR and CDR2 FQNEAQ (reference sequence).

The rearrangement joins TRBV5-6 to TRBJ2-1; TRBD2 aligns across 8 bases. Looked up from germline, CDR1 is SGHDT and CDR2 is YYEEEE. CDR3 length: 16 residues. V trimming: 3 bases; J trimming: 10 bases; junction bases outside the gene matches: 15. The CDR3 DNA sequence: TGTGCCAGCAGCTCCTTGGCGGCGGGAGGAATACGGGAGCAGTTCTTC. Amino acid sequence: CASSSLAAGGIREQFF.

This sequence joins TRBV6-1 and TRBJ2-1, with TRBD2 matching over 8 bases. Germline V gene sequence: CDR1 MNHNS, CDR2 SASEGT. CDR3 size: 15 residues. Germline trimming cut 2 bases from V and 4 bases from J; bases unmatched to any gene: 4. The CDR3 coding sequence is TGTGCCAGCAGTGAAAGCAGCGGGAGATACAATGAGCAGTTCTTC. This translates into CASSESSGRYNEQFF.